Listed below are T cell receptor beta chains from one sample, sequenced in a study of lymphopenia after photon versus proton radiotherapy. TCRdb's table, derived via immunoSEQ multiplex PCR, lists solely in-frame clones and lacks some. The sample lists more than 25,000 clones, 87% seen once, with 40% to 60% in the top ten. The sequencing here drew on peripheral blood, taken from a patient treated with proton-based radiotherapy. These receptor sequences come from a woman aged 55-69 years with cholangiocarcinoma. Some clones in this sample may be carry-over from other donors' samples. Both conserved end residues are part of each CDR3. D genes are given only for firm matches. Clone size is not always given. Where it is, it says once, few, many or a class for expanded clones.

v_gene	j_gene	d_gene	abundance	len	CDR3nt	CDR3aa
TRBV9	TRBJ2-1	-	-	15	TGTGCCAGCAGCGTAGGGGGGACCTCCTACAATGAGCAGTTCTTC	CASSVGGTSYNEQFF
TRBV5-1	TRBJ2-7	-	-	13	TGCGCCAGCAGCTTATCCCTGGAGAACGAGCAGTACTTC	CASSLSLENEQYF
TRBV4-3	TRBJ2-5	TRBD1	-	16	TGCGCCAGCAGCCAAGATCCGGGACAGGGACGCAAGACCCAGTACTTC	CASSQDPGQGRKTQYF
TRBV11-3	TRBJ2-2	TRBD1	-	18	TGTGCCAGCAGCTTAGAGGGCAGGGGGCGCCTTAACACCGGGGAGCTGTTTTTT	CASSLEGRGRLNTGELFF
TRBV19	TRBJ2-5	-	-	15	TGTGCCAGTAGCCTCTCCGGCGGAGGGTGGGAGACCCAGTACTTC	CASSLSGGGWETQYF
TRBV5-1	TRBJ2-7	-	once	13	TGCGCCAGCAGCTTGGGCAGTACCTACGAGCAGTACTTC	CASSLGSTYEQYF
TRBV7-2	TRBJ1-2	TRBD1	-	13	TGTGCCAGCAGTCTCGGACAGGGTTACGGCTACACCTTC	CASSLGQGYGYTF
TRBV18	TRBJ2-1	-	-	15	TGTGCCAGCTCACCACTCCAGGGGACCCCTAATGAGCAGTTCTTC	CASSPLQGTPNEQFF
TRBV30	TRBJ1-2	TRBD1	-	20	TGTGCCTGGATCTTCCCATGGGCCTTCCGGGACAGGGAATCAAACTATGGCTACACCTTC	CAWIFPWAFRDRESNYGYTF
TRBV18	TRBJ2-7	TRBD1	-	17	TGTGCCAGCTCACCGCTCGGGACAGGGGGCGTCCCACTCGAGCAGTACTTC	CASSPLGTGGVPLEQYF
TRBV5-1	TRBJ2-7	TRBD1	-	17	TGCGCCAGCAGCTCACTAGTAACAGGGGGCGAAGGCTTAGAGCAGTACTTC	CASSSLVTGGEGLEQYF
TRBV6-5	TRBJ2-7	-	-	13	TGTGCCAGCAGTCAAGGACCCACCAACGAGCAGTACTTC	CASSQGPTNEQYF
TRBV6-5	TRBJ2-7	TRBD2	once	13	TGTGCCAGCACCCCCGGGGGGGTCTACGAGCAGTACTTC	CASTPGGVYEQYF
TRBV5-1	TRBJ1-3	TRBD1	-	17	TGCGCCAGCACCCCGGGACAGGGGGCGAAGTTTGGAAACACCATATATTTT	CASTPGQGAKFGNTIYF
TRBV19	TRBJ2-7	-	-	14	TGTGCCAGTAATCATAGTTGGCGTTGGTACGAGCAGTACTTC	CASNHSWRWYEQYF
TRBV9	TRBJ1-2	-	-	15	TGTGCCAGCAGCGTAGAACACTCGAGTCTATATGGCTACACCTTC	CASSVEHSSLYGYTF
TRBV18	TRBJ2-5	TRBD2	-	15	TGTGCCAGCTCACCACCTAGCGGGAGGGGTGAGACCCAGTACTTC	CASSPPSGRGETQYF
TRBV7-3	TRBJ2-2	-	-	16	TGTGCCAGCAGCACTCCCGGCGGCGAGAACACCGGGGAGCTGTTTTTT	CASSTPGGENTGELFF
TRBV18	TRBJ2-3	TRBD1	-	15	TGTGCCAGCTCGCCCCGGGACAGGGGGCTGGATACGCAGTATTTT	CASSPRDRGLDTQYF
TRBV5-5	TRBJ1-2	-	-	13	TGTGCCAGCAGCTTGGCAAGGTTAGGGCCTTGGACCTTC	CASSLARLGPWTF
TRBV19	TRBJ2-7	-	once	13	TGTGCCAGTAGCCCCCTGCCATACTACGAGCAGTACTTC	CASSPLPYYEQYF
TRBV28	TRBJ2-7	-	-	13	TGTGCCAGCAGTTTCTCAGGCTCCTACGAGCAGTACTTC	CASSFSGSYEQYF
TRBV29-1	TRBJ1-5	-	-	16	TGCAGCGTTCGCGTGGAGGGGGGAGGGTCTAATCAGCCCCAGCATTTT	CSVRVEGGGSNQPQHF
TRBV18	TRBJ2-3	TRBD1	-	15	TGTGCCAGCTCGCCTTCGGACAGGGGCACAGATACGCAGTATTTT	CASSPSDRGTDTQYF
TRBV7-9	TRBJ2-7	-	-	13	TGTGCCAGCACCATCACCGGACAAGGCGAGCAGTACTTC	CASTITGQGEQYF
TRBV30	TRBJ1-5	-	-	14	TGTGCCTGGAGCAGGGGATCGGGGAATCAGCCCCAGCATTTT	CAWSRGSGNQPQHF
TRBV6-4	TRBJ2-5	-	-	13	TGTGCCAGCAGTTCTACACCTCAAGAGACCCAGTACTTC	CASSSTPQETQYF
TRBV18	TRBJ1-2	TRBD1	-	16	TGTGCCAGCTCACCACGGACAGGGGGCGGATGGGATGGCTACACCTTC	CASSPRTGGGWDGYTF
TRBV19	TRBJ1-2	-	few	15	TGTGCCAGTCGCTTAACCCCACAGGGTAACTATGGCTACACCTTC	CASRLTPQGNYGYTF
TRBV5-6	TRBJ1-1	TRBD1	-	14	TGTGCCAGCAGCTTCCAGGACAGGGTTACTGAAGCTTTCTTT	CASSFQDRVTEAFF
TRBV18	TRBJ2-7	-	-	14	TGTGCCAGCTCACCACCGGGGATTGCCTACGAGCAGTACTTC	CASSPPGIAYEQYF
TRBV6-5	TRBJ1-1	-	-	14	TGTGCCAGCAGTTACGGACGGGCGAACACTGAAGCTTTCTTT	CASSYGRANTEAFF
TRBV5-4	TRBJ2-2	-	-	16	TGTGCCAGCAGCTTCGGGCTGGGGGCAGACACCGGGGAGCTGTTTTTT	CASSFGLGADTGELFF
TRBV7-9	TRBJ1-4	-	few	12	TGTGCCAGCAGCTTGCACGGGGAAAAACTGTTTTTT	CASSLHGEKLFF
TRBV5-4	TRBJ2-1	-	-	14	TGTGCCAGCAGCCCCCGGGACTGGGGTGACGAGCAGTTCTTC	CASSPRDWGDEQFF
TRBV5-4	TRBJ1-2	-	-	13	TGTGCCAGCAGCCTGGACGCCAGCTATGGCTACACCTTC	CASSLDASYGYTF
TRBV2	TRBJ1-2	-	few	12	TGTGCCAGCAGTGGAGTGTCATATGGCTACACCTTC	CASSGVSYGYTF
TRBV4-1	TRBJ2-7	-	-	13	TGCGCCACCCGCCGAAGTGGGGCTGTCGAGCAGTACTTC	CATRRSGAVEQYF
TRBV11-2	TRBJ2-2	TRBD2	-	15	TGTGCCAGCAGCCCCGGGGGGAGAGGCACCGGGGAGCTGTTTTTT	CASSPGGRGTGELFF
TRBV29-1	TRBJ2-3	TRBD1	-	16	TGCAGCGTTGGACAGGGTCGGGTCCGTAGCACAGATACGCAGTATTTT	CSVGQGRVRSTDTQYF
TRBV27	TRBJ2-7	-	-	12	TGTGCCAGCGGCTTTCCCGTGTACGAGCAGTACTTC	CASGFPVYEQYF
TRBV5-1	TRBJ1-2	TRBD1	-	14	TGCGCCAGCAGCCAACGACAGGGATCCCATGGCTACACCTTC	CASSQRQGSHGYTF
TRBV4-3	TRBJ2-7	TRBD1	-	15	TGCGCCAGCAGCCAATATGGGACAGGGACCTACGAGCAGTACTTC	CASSQYGTGTYEQYF
TRBV27	TRBJ1-1	TRBD1	many	17	TGTGCCAGCTGCCCGGGACAGGGAAGGGGCTGGGACACTGAAGCTTTCTTT	CASCPGQGRGWDTEAFF
TRBV12-5	TRBJ1-5	-	-	12	TGTGCTAGTGGTTACAGCAATCAGCCCCAGCATTTT	CASGYSNQPQHF